This T cell receptor beta chain was identified in a study of identical twins (dated by TCRdb to the mid-2010s). At the level of the whole study: The study deep-sequenced TCR alpha and beta repertoires from monozygotic twins, unrelated adults of various ages and cord blood to test whether fetal clonotypes persist. To rule out contamination, replicate twin experiments were performed at different times with different library preparation protocols. General study outcomes and caveats: Zero-insertion analyses could be partly confounded by invariant T cells such as MAIT and iNKT, although diverse VJ usage argued against such confounding for most clonotypes. Abundant cord blood beta clonotypes carried fewer insertions; young adult naive repertoires showed a weaker similar trend, while memory repertoires showed none. In beta out-of-frame sequences, excess twin sharing was weaker, because having fewer shared sequences lowered the signal-to-noise ratio. Conclusions relied on cross-sectional statistical analysis, since the same donors could not be followed over many years. Out-of-frame TCR alpha sharing in monozygotic twins was systematically underestimated by recombination models, whereas sharing between unrelated individuals was in agreement with the recombination models. Compared with coincidental sharing between unrelated individuals, out-of-frame TCR alpha sequences shared between twins showed an excess of sequences with low generation probability.

From its cysteine to its phenylalanine, the CDR3 spans 13 amino acids. Only the CDR3 region is kept as DNA, spanning 39 bases read in frame from base 1. Germline trimming amounts to 5 bases on V and 3 bases on J, with 3 as the count of junction bases outside the gene matches. Reading the germline V gene (reference sequence) gives CDR1 GTSNPN and CDR2 SVGIG. Libraries were built with 5' RACE. Sequencing used an Illumina HiSeq 2000. A universal primer binding site was added through template switching, and the final cDNA carried a unique molecular identifier so that TCR cDNA molecules could be counted accurately. First-strand cDNA for TCR alpha and beta chains was synthesized from specific primers in the conserved constant-segment region. To control for contamination, every cDNA library was double barcoded, receiving both a SMART-Mk sample barcode and Illumina barcodes. Two successive PCR steps introduced TruSeq adapter sequences along with Illumina sample barcodes. The Illumina HiSeq platform was used with custom primers to sequence TCR alpha and beta cDNA libraries. The authors processed their data as follows. Raw reads were processed with MiGEC to extract unique molecular identifiers, and MiXCR was used to determine CDR3 positions. For each individual, recombination models were inferred using an EM algorithm with the repgenHMM and IGoR tools. Shared clonotype analysis was performed with the tcR package in R, normalizing sharing by the product of cloneset sizes. To study raw recombination without the effects of thymic and clonal selection, out-of-frame nonproductive sequences were analyzed. In-frame beta chains were kept once TCRdb had trimmed the public reads at Q25 with fastp and called clones with MiXCR. Rows merge per CDR3 protein into single entries with the most common DNA and genes. TCRdb assigned the V and J calls; the authors' analysis was not used. In this sample the table shows 1.5 million to 2 million distinct CDR3 sequences, around 33% of which occur a single time. Clones ranked in the top ten supply under 0.35% of the sample.

Only healthy Caucasian donors were included. A word on this clonotype: It lacks a known antigen. Base qualities are not recorded, but no much larger clone differs from it by a single base.

This sequence was found in a newborn girl in good health. The sequencing input was cord blood. The chain uses TRBV30 and TRBJ1-1, with 10 junctional bases fitting TRBD1. The encoded CDR3 is CAWDRGRDTEAFF. The nucleotides are TGTGCCTGGGACAGGGGGCGCGACACTGAAGCTTTCTTT.